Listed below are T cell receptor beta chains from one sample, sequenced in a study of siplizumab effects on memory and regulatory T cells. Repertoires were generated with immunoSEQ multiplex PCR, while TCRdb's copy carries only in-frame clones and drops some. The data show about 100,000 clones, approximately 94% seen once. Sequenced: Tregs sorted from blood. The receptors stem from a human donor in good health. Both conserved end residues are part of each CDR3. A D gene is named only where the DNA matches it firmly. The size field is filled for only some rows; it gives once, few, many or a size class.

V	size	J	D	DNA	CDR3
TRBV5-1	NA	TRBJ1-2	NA	TGCGCCAGCAGCCTCCCAAGTGTCTATGGCTACACCTTC	CASSLPSVYGYTF
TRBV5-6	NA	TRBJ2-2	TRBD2	TGTGCCAGCAGCGTACCGGGACTAGCGGGATTAAGCACCGGGGAGCTGTTTTTT	CASSVPGLAGLSTGELFF
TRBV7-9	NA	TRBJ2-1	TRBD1	TGTGCCAGCAGCTCCCCCGTCGGGACAGGGGGAAAGAATGAGCAGTTCTTC	CASSSPVGTGGKNEQFF
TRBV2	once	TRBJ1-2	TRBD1	TGTGCCAGCAGGGGGGACAGTAACTATGGCTACACCTTC	CASRGDSNYGYTF
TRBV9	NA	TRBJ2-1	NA	TGTGCCAGCAGCGTAGGCGGAGAAGAGTGGAATGAGCAGTTCTTC	CASSVGGEEWNEQFF
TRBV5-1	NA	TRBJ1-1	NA	TGCGCCAGCAGGGAGACAGGAGTTGATAATGCTTTCTTT	CASRETGVDNAFF
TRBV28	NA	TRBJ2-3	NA	TGTGCCAGCAGGGGAGGTGTGTTAAATACGCAGTATTTT	CASRGGVLNTQYF
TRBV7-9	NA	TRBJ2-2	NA	TGTGCCAGCAGCTTAGACTACACCGGGGAGCTGTTTTTT	CASSLDYTGELFF
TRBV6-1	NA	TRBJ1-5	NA	TGTGCCAGCAGTGCTCGAACGGGGGCCAATGGCAATCAGCCCCAGCATTTT	CASSARTGANGNQPQHF
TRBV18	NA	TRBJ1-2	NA	TGTGCCAGCTCACCAATTCGTAGTCAGGGACGGAACTATGGCTACACCTTC	CASSPIRSQGRNYGYTF
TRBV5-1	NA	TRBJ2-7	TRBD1	TGCGCCAGCAGCTTTTACCGGGACAGGGGGCTTCAAGAGCAGTACTTC	CASSFYRDRGLQEQYF
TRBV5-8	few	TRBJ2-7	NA	TGTGCCAGCAGTGCCCCCGGGACCTACGAGCAGTACTTC	CASSAPGTYEQYF
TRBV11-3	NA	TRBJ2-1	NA	TGTGCCAGCAGGGACAGCGACTACAATGAGCAGTTCTTC	CASRDSDYNEQFF